These T cell receptor beta chains were read from a single sample in a study of cytomegalovirus exposure and HLA in healthy donors. TCRdb keeps only in-frame clones here, not all; method: immunoSEQ multiplex PCR. Of 300,000 or so clones listed, 84% are singletons. Input material: PBMCs. All receptors come from a middle-aged woman in good health and CMV-seropositive. Both conserved end residues are part of each CDR3. Each record gives: V gene, D gene, J gene, CDR3 protein. A D gene is named only where the DNA matches it firmly.

TRBV18	-	TRBJ2-3	CASSPFSADTQYF
TRBV30	TRBD1	TRBJ1-2	CAWRLRDSYGYTF
TRBV14	-	TRBJ1-2	CASSPTLPYGYTF
TRBV4-3	TRBD2	TRBJ2-1	CASSPTGTSNEQFF
TRBV29-1	-	TRBJ2-1	CSVDVQGEYNEQFF
TRBV30	TRBD2	TRBJ2-1	CAWSLTRTSGSPNEQFF
TRBV30	-	TRBJ2-7	CAWSVNEAGEQYF
TRBV4-2	TRBD1	TRBJ1-1	CASSRGTVPVEAFF
TRBV18	TRBD1	TRBJ1-1	CASSAGQGVTEAFF
TRBV2	TRBD1	TRBJ2-5	CASSRGGRETQYF
TRBV10-2	TRBD1	TRBJ2-5	CASSGTGQETQYF
TRBV19	-	TRBJ2-1	CASRPTGTFGNEQFF
TRBV11-2	-	TRBJ2-3	CASSLLTSNTDTQYF
TRBV19	TRBD2	TRBJ2-7	CASSIGPGLAGGNSYEQYF
TRBV7-9	-	TRBJ2-3	CASSQDLSSTDTQYF
TRBV30	TRBD2	TRBJ2-1	CAWRGSGRSNEQFF